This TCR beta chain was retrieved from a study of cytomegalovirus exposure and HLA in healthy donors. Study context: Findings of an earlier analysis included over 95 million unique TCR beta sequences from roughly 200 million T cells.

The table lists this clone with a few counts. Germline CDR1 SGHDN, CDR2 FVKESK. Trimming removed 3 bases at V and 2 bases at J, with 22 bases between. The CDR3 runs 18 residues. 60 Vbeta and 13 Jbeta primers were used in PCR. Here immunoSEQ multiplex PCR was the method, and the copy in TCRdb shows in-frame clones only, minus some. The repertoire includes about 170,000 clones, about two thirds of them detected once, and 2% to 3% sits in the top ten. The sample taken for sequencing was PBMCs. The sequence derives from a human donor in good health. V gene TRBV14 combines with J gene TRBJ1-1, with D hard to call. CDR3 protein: CASSHPAGSPTLNTEAFF. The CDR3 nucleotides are TGTGCCAGCAGCCACCCAGCGGGGTCCCCAACTTTAAACACTGAAGCTTTCTTT.